This T cell receptor (beta chain) originates from a study of blood T cell repertoires in COVID-19. Study-wide context: Italy, Spain and the United States were the sources of the convalescent and acute COVID-19 samples.

Membership in each cohort depended on participant-reported clinical history. Among Cohort 3 donors, those recovered had two negative PCRs, clearance, or symptom resolution. Germline values: CDR1 MNHEY, CDR2 SVGAGI. This CDR3 has 14 amino acids. Trimming removed 2 bases from V and 3 bases from J; junction bases left unmatched: 3. This table comes from immunoSEQ multiplex PCR, and its TCRdb copy is limited to in-frame clones, with some not included. The sample comprises more than 300,000 clones, around 89% of which are singletons, and roughly 1.2% rests with the top ten. The source is a woman aged 18-29 years who had recovered from COVID-19. The V gene is TRBV6-5, the J gene TRBJ2-5; 7 nucleotides agree with TRBD2. The specimen sequenced was PBMCs or T cells enriched from blood (not recorded which). The CDR3 loop is CASSYGLAEETQYF. For the CDR3, the DNA is TGTGCCAGCAGTTACGGGCTAGCGGAAGAGACCCAGTACTTC.